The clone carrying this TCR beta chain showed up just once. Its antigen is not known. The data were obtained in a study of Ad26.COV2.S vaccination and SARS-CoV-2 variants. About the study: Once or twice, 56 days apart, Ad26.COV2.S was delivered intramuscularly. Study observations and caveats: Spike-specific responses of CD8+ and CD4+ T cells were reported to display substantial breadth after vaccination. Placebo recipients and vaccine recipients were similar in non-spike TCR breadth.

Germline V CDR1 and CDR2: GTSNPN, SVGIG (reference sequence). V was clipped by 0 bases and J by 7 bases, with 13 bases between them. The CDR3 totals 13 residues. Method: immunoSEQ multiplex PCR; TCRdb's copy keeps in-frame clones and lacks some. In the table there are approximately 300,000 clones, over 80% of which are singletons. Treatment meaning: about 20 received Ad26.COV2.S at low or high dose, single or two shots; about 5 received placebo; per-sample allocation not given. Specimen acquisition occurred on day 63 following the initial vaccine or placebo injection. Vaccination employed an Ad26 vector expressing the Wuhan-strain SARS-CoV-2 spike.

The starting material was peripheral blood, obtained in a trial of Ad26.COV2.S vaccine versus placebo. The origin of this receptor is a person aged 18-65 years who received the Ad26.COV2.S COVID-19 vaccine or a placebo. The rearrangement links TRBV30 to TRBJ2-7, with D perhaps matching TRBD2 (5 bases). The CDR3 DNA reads TGTGCCTGGAGTGTACCAGGACTGGGGGAGCAGTACTTC. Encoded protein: CAWSVPGLGEQYF.